Each of the 25 T cell receptor beta chains below was sequenced from the same sample in a study of shared T cell receptors in the human thymus. Generated by immunoSEQ multiplex PCR, the TCRdb table keeps only in-frame clones and is missing some. The data contain approximately 730,000 clones, approximately 85% of them singletons. These data are also associated with another study on human thymus T cells.

The sample taken for sequencing was thymocytes. The receptors were sampled from a girl under three years old with a congenital heart defect.

The chain joins TRBV7-2 to TRBJ1-2, with 7 bases fitting TRBD1. CDR3 length equals 17 residues. Germline V gene sequence: CDR1 SGHTA, CDR2 FQGNSA. V lost 5 bases, J lost 3 bases, and 15 bases stayed unmatched. The CDR3 nucleotides read TGTGCCAGCAGCAAATACCCGGAACAGGGGTTACACTATGGCTACACCTTC. Translated, it gives CASSKYPEQGLHYGYTF. Complete variable domain (other parts from reference TRBV7-2 and TRBJ1-2): GAGVSQSPSNKVTEKGKDVELRCDPISGHTALYWYRQSLGQGLEFLIYFQGNSAPDKSGLPSDRFSAERTGGSVSTLTIQRTQQEDSAVYLCASSKYPEQGLHYGYTFGSGTRLTVV.

The chain is built from TRBV6-1 and TRBJ1-1, with 8 bases lining up with TRBD1. Germline V lookup: CDR1 MNHNS, CDR2 SASEGT. After removal of 7 bases from V and 0 bases from J, the junction contained 7 bases not matched to a gene. The CDR3 length is 15 residues. CDR3 sequence (DNA): TGTGCCAGCAACCGACAGGGGTGGGTGAACACTGAAGCTTTCTTT. It translates to CASNRQGWVNTEAFF.

The J gene is TRBJ2-5, the V gene TRBV30; D is unresolved. The end of the DNA aligns better with TRBJ2-7, so the J call may be wrong. CDR1 and CDR2 from the germline V gene are GTSNPN and SVGIG (reference sequence). This CDR3 region has 13 residues. The DNA for the CDR3 is TGTGCCTGGAGAGTAGAGGCAACCTACGAGCAGTACTTC. Translating gives CAWRVEATYEQYF.

The rearrangement uses TRBV7-8 and TRBJ2-3, with D possibly being TRBD1 (7 bases). The CDR3 runs to 16 residues. Per the germline V gene, CDR1 is SGHVS and CDR2 is FQNEAQ. Between the trimmed V and J ends, which lost 7 bases and 5 bases, there was a span of 22 bases. The CDR3 region has the DNA TGTGCCAGCACCAAAGGGAGGAGGGGGCTGGTAGATACGCAGTATTTT. It is translated as CASTKGRRGLVDTQYF.

CDR3: CATKRELGQKNTEAFF. Written as DNA, the CDR3 is TGCGCCACCAAACGCGAACTGGGACAGAAGAACACTGAAGCTTTCTTT. The chain combines TRBV10-2 with TRBJ1-1, with 7 bases matching TRBD1. Germline CDR1 and CDR2: WSHSY and SAAADI. The V and J ends lost 10 bases and 1 base, in that order; junction bases with no gene match: 15. The CDR3 consists of 16 residues.

The V call is TRBV5-4, the J call TRBJ1-1; D may be TRBD1 (5 bases). Germline V gives CDR1 SGHNT, CDR2 YYREEE (reference sequence). There are 15 residues in the CDR3. V was trimmed by 8 bases and J by 1 base, leaving 18 bases between them. Written as DNA, the CDR3 is TGTGCCAGTGGCGAGGCAGGGCGGGGGAACACTGAAGCTTTCTTT. This translates into CASGEAGRGNTEAFF.

The rearrangement joins TRBV25-1 to TRBJ2-3; D might be TRBD1 (6 bases). V was trimmed by 3 bases and J by 2 bases, leaving 12 bases between them. There are 15 residues in the CDR3. Germline V gives CDR1 MGHDK, CDR2 SYGVNS. CDR3 bases: TGTGCCAGCAGTGATTTAGGGGACATCACAGATACGCAGTATTTT. Translated, it gives CASSDLGDITDTQYF.

The count of this clone is one. This chain joins TRBV5-1 and TRBJ1-5; D unclear. Germline CDR1 is SGHRS and CDR2 is YFSETQ. This CDR3 region has 16 residues. V was shortened by 4 bases and J by 3 bases, with 17 bases between the two germline ends. The CDR3: CASSPEAADLNQPQHF. In DNA, the CDR3 is TGCGCCAGCAGCCCCGAGGCGGCCGACCTCAATCAGCCCCAGCATTTT.

V usage is TRBV11-2 and J usage is TRBJ2-1; unclear D gene. The CDR3 totals 14 residues. V was trimmed by 5 bases and J by 3 bases, leaving 11 bases between them. The germline CDR1 and CDR2 sequences are SGHAT and FQNNGV. CDR3 nucleotides: TGTGCCAGCAGCCCACAGAGAATCTACAATGAGCAGTTCTTC. Translation: CASSPQRIYNEQFF. Full variable domain (rest looked up from reference TRBV11-2 and TRBJ2-1): EAGVAQSPRYKIIEKRQSVAFWCNPISGHATLYWYQQILGQGPKLLIQFQNNGVVDDSQLPKDRFSAERLKGVDSTLKIQPAKLEDSAVYLCASSPQRIYNEQFFGPGTRLTVL.

The V gene is TRBV27, the J gene TRBJ2-5; the match to TRBD1 covers 7 bases. Per the germline V gene, CDR1 is MNHEY and CDR2 is SMNVEV (reference sequence). The CDR3 runs to 15 residues. Losses at the gene ends were 6 bases for V and 1 base for J; bases not matched to a gene: 8. CDR3 region: CASSHRGTVQETQYF. CDR3 nucleotides: TGTGCCAGCAGCCACAGAGGGACAGTCCAAGAGACCCAGTACTTC.

V and J are TRBV5-6 and TRBJ2-5; 9 bases line up with TRBD2. The CDR3 is 16 amino acids. V lost 4 bases to trimming and J lost 4 bases; unmatched junction nucleotides: 11. Per the germline V gene, CDR1 is SGHDT and CDR2 is YYEEEE. Here the CDR3 DNA reads TGTGCCAGCAGCCTCGCGCGGGGGGGCCGTCGAGAGACCCAGTACTTC. Translated: CASSLARGGRRETQYF.

The CDR3 DNA sequence: TGTGCCAGCAGCGCTACAGATACGAACACCGGGGAGCTGTTTTTT. Translation: CASSATDTNTGELFF. The genes are TRBV7-2 and TRBJ2-2; D gene ambiguous. Germline V lookup: CDR1 SGHTA, CDR2 FQGNSA. The length of the CDR3 is 15 residues. Between the trimmed V and J ends, which lost 5 bases and 0 bases, there was a span of 10 bases.

V and J are TRBV14 and TRBJ1-2, with a possible D match to TRBD1 (5 bases). CDR1 and CDR2 (germline): SGHDN, FVKESK. This CDR3 has 19 residues. V was shortened by 1 base and J by 4 bases, with 25 bases between the two germline ends. In DNA, the CDR3 is TGTGCCAGCAGCCAAGCGGGAGGGTCACGGGACCCGGCCTCCTATGGCTACACCTTC. Translated: CASSQAGGSRDPASYGYTF.

The chain carries TRBV28 and TRBJ1-3; D may be TRBD1 (5 bases). The V and J ends lost 6 bases and 0 bases respectively, with 12 bases between them. The CDR3 has 15 residues. Germline V gene data show CDR1 as MDHEN and CDR2 as SYDVKM. The DNA of the CDR3 is TGTGCCAGCAGGTTACAGGCCGACTCTGGAAACACCATATATTTT. Amino acid sequence: CASRLQADSGNTIYF. Filled out from reference TRBV28 and TRBJ1-3, the complete variable domain reads DVKVTQSSRYLVKRTGEKVFLECVQDMDHENMFWYRQDPGLGLRLIYFSYDVKMKEKGDIPEGYSVSREKKERFSLILESASTNQTSMYLCASRLQADSGNTIYFGEGSWLTVV.

This clone was detected only a few times. V is TRBV5-1 and J is TRBJ2-5, with TRBD2 as a possible D gene (5 bases). The CDR3 sequence is 15 residues long. From germline, CDR1 is SGHRS and CDR2 YFSETQ. Between the trimmed V and J ends, which lost 4 bases and 5 bases, there was a span of 18 bases. The CDR3 nucleotides are TGCGCCAGCAGCGCCACGACTATCCCTCCGGAGACCCAGTACTTC. This gives the protein CASSATTIPPETQYF.

This clone was seen only once. The chain uses TRBV5-1 and TRBJ1-2, with 8 nucleotides matching TRBD1. Trimming removed 2 bases from V and 6 bases from J; junction bases left unmatched: 6. CDR1 and CDR2 (germline): SGHRS, YFSETQ. The length of the CDR3 is 14 residues. DNA for the CDR3: TGCGCCAGCAGCTTCCTGGGCAGGGGGCATGGCTACACCTTC. Protein sequence: CASSFLGRGHGYTF.

The V gene is TRBV28, the J gene TRBJ1-1; TRBD1 agrees at 8 bases. The germline V gene encodes CDR1 MDHEN and CDR2 SYDVKM. The J segment lost 1 base and the V segment lost 8 bases, leaving 15 bases of the junction unmatched. The CDR3 extends over 17 amino acids. Here the CDR3 reads CASYEYRTGTKNTEAFF. The DNA of the CDR3 is TGTGCCAGCTATGAATACAGGACAGGGACGAAGAACACTGAAGCTTTCTTT.

The chain uses TRBV29-1 and TRBJ2-2; D is perhaps TRBD1 (5 bases). The V gene lost 7 bases and the J gene lost 2 bases, with 14 bases spanning the gap. Germline CDR1 reads SQVTM; CDR2 reads ANQGSEA. The CDR3 consists of 14 residues. CDR3 coding DNA: TGCAGCGGATACAGGAGAGGCAACACCGGGGAGCTGTTTTTT. Translation: CSGYRRGNTGELFF.

This clone was counted a few times. The chain carries TRBV4-1 and TRBJ2-7; 7 bases line up with TRBD2. Germline V gene data show CDR1 as MGHRA and CDR2 as YSYEKL. This CDR3 is built from 15 residues. The V and J ends lost 1 base and 0 bases, in that order; junction bases with no gene match: 3. DNA for the CDR3: TGCGCCAGCAGCCAAGTTGGGGGGGACTCCTACGAGCAGTACTTC. It yields the protein CASSQVGGDSYEQYF.

The CDR3 protein is CASSSRLAGTGNEQFF. Written as DNA, the CDR3 is TGTGCCAGCAGCTCCCGGCTAGCGGGGACTGGAAATGAGCAGTTCTTC. This chain uses TRBV5-4 with TRBJ2-1; 9 bases are shared with TRBD2. CDR3 length equals 16 residues. Losses at the gene ends were 3 bases for V and 7 bases for J; bases not matched to a gene: 11. Germline CDR1 SGHNT, CDR2 YYREEE (reference sequence). Drawing the rest from reference TRBV5-4 and TRBJ2-1, the complete variable domain is ETGVTQSPTHLIKTRGQQVTLRCSSQSGHNTVSWYQQALGQGPQFIFQYYREEENGRGNFPPRFSGLQFPNYSSELNVNALELDDSALYLCASSSRLAGTGNEQFFGPGTRLTVL.

The V call is TRBV27, the J call TRBJ1-2; D perhaps matches TRBD1 (5 bases). The CDR3 loop spans 14 amino acids. Germline CDR1 reads MNHEY; CDR2 reads SMNVEV (reference sequence). The germline V and J ends were trimmed by 3 bases and 7 bases, with 15 bases remaining between them. CDR3 sequence (DNA): TGTGCCAGCAGTTTTTCCGCCAGGGTAGGTGGCTACACCTTC. Protein product: CASSFSARVGGYTF.

The V call is TRBV7-2, the J call TRBJ2-3; 13 positions match TRBD2. CDR3 length equals 16 residues. Trimming cost V 5 bases and J 3 bases; bases outside gene matches: 5. The germline CDR1 and CDR2 sequences are SGHTA and FQGNSA. Written as DNA, the CDR3 is TGTGCCAGCAGCCCGGGACTAGCGGGGTATACAGATACGCAGTATTTT. Its protein is CASSPGLAGYTDTQYF.

The chain has TRBV19 and TRBJ2-1; 7 bases line up with TRBD2. The CDR3 spans 17 residues. Per germline, CDR1 LNHDA and CDR2 SQIVND (reference sequence). V shed 4 bases, J shed 1 base, and the junction held 10 bases outside the gene matches. The CDR3 nucleotides read TGTGCCAGTAGTACCCATCGGGTGCGGGGGTCCTACAATGAGCAGTTCTTC. As protein: CASSTHRVRGSYNEQFF.

The V gene is TRBV5-1, the J gene TRBJ2-4, with D maybe TRBD1 (5 bases). The CDR3 totals 15 residues. The germline V gene has CDR1 SGHRS and CDR2 YFSETQ. Trimming took 5 bases from V and 4 from J, leaving 16 bases between them. For the CDR3, the DNA is TGCGCCAGCAGAACCGACAGCTGCCTAAAAAACATTCAGTACTTC. Encoded protein: CASRTDSCLKNIQYF.

The chain is built from TRBV9 and TRBJ2-6; 10 bases are shared with TRBD1. The V segment lost 0 bases and the J segment 2 bases; nucleotides outside the gene matches: 17. CDR1 is SGDLS and CDR2 is YYNGEE in the germline V gene. This CDR3 comprises 22 residues. The CDR3 spells CASSVDFTRQGAKKTGANVLTF. The CDR3 nucleotides read TGTGCCAGCAGCGTAGATTTTACCCGACAGGGGGCAAAAAAAACTGGGGCCAACGTCCTGACTTTC.